Listed here is a single T cell receptor (beta chain). The data were obtained in a study of blood T cell repertoires in COVID-19. Looking at the study overall: Both acute and convalescent COVID-19 samples were obtained from the United States, Italy and Spain.

Seattle's enrolled individuals joined amid active infection and were then monitored longitudinally. The CDR3 covers 14 residues. Losses at the gene ends were 7 bases for V and 6 bases for J; bases not matched to a gene: 10. Germline assignment: CDR1 SQVTM and CDR2 ANQGSEA. In the original workflow: Nucleated cell counts were estimated from reference gene primer amplification. Using immunoSEQ multiplex PCR, the repertoire was profiled, and TCRdb retains in-frame clones only, with some absent. V and J calls and clone size are given by that table; D and trimming were obtained from the DNA. The top ten hold more than 3.5% of the sample, which has about 120,000 clones, roughly 90% seen once.

The sequence was obtained from a man aged 55-75 years with COVID-19, enrolled during active disease. This chain joins TRBV29-1 and TRBJ1-2; 11 positions match TRBD1. Sequencing was carried out using peripheral blood. Written as DNA, the CDR3 is TGCAGCGCCACACCCGGGACAGGGGGTCATGGCTACACCTTC. It codes for CSATPGTGGHGYTF.